This entry describes one TCR beta chain. This specimen belongs to a study of blood T cell repertoires in COVID-19. Study summary: Specimens from acute and convalescent COVID-19 originated in the United States, Italy and Spain. Sources were T cells, B-cell-depleted T cells, or PBMCs; the material itself was cDNA or gDNA.

CDR3 length: 12 residues. Deletions cut 5 bases from V and 2 bases from J, with 7 bases between. CDR1 and CDR2 from the germline V gene are SGHTA and FQGNSA. As processed by the authors: Cell counts per sample came from amplifying reference gene primers. The method was immunoSEQ multiplex PCR; TCRdb's version includes in-frame clones alone and lacks a portion of them. That table is the source of V, J and clone size, and D and trimming were worked out from the DNA. Of under 150,000 clones listed, 85% are singletons. The receptor was isolated from a human donor in a cohort sampled during active COVID-19. The chain employs TRBV7-2 and TRBJ2-7, with D possibly TRBD2 on 6 matching bases. Sequencing was done on a sample of peripheral blood. Written as DNA, the CDR3 is TGTGCCAGCAGCCGCGGGACCTACGAGCAGTACTTC. It encodes CASSRGTYEQYF.